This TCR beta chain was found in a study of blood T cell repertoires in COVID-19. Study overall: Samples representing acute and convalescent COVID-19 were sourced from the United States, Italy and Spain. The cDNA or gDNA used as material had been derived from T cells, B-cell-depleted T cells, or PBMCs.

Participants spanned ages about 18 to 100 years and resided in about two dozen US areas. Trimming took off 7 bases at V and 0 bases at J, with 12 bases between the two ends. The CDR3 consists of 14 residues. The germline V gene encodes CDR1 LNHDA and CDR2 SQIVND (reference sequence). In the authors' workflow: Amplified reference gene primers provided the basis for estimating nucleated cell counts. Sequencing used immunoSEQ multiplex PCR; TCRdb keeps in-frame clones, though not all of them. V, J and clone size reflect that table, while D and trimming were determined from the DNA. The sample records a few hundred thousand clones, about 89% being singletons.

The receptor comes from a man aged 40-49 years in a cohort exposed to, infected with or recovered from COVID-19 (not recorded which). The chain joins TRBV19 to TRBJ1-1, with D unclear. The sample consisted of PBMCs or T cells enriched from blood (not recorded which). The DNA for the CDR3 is TGTGCCAGTAAATGGGAGGGAATGAACACTGAAGCTTTCTTT. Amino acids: CASKWEGMNTEAFF.